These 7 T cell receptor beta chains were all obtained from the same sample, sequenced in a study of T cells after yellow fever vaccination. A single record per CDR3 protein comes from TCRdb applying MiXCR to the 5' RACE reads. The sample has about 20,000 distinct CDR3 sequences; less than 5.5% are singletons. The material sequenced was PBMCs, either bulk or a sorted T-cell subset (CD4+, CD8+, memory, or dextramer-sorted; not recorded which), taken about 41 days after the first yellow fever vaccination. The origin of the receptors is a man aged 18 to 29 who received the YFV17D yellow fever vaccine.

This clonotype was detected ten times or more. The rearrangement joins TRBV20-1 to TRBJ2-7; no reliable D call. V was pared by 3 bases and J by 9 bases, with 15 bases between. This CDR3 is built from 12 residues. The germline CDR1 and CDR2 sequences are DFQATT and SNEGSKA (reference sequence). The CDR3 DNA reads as TGCAGTGCTAGTGGGGATCCTTTTGGGCAGTACTTC. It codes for CSASGDPFGQYF.

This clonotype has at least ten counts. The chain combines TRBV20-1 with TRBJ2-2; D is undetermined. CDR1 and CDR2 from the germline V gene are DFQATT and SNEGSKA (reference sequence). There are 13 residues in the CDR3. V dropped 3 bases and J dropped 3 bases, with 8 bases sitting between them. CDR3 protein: CSASEPDTGELFF. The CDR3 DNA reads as TGCAGTGCTAGCGAGCCGGACACCGGGGAGCTGTTTTTT.

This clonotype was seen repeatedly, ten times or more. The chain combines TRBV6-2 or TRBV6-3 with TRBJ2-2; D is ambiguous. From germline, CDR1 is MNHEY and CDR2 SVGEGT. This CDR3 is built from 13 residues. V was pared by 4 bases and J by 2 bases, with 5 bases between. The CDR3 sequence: CASSWGNTGELFF. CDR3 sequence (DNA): TGTGCCAGCAGTTGGGGAAACACCGGGGAGCTGTTTTTT.

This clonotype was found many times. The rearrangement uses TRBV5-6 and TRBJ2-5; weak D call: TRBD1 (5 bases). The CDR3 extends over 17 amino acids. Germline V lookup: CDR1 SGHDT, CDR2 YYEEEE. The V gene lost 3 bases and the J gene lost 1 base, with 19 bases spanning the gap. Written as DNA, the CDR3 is TGTGCCAGCAGCTCATCCCGGACATCAGCCACCCAAGAGACCCAGTACTTC. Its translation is CASSSSRTSATQETQYF.

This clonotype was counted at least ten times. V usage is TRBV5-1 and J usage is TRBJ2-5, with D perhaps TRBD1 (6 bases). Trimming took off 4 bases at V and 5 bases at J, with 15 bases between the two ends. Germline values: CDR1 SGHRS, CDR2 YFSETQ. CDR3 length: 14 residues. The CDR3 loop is CASSITGSRETQYF. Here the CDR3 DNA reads TGCGCCAGCAGCATTACAGGGTCTCGGGAGACCCAGTACTTC.

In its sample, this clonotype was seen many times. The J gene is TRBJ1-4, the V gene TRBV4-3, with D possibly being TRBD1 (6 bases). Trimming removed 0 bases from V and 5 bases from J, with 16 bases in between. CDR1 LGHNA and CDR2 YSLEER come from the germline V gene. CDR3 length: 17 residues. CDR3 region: CASSQETRGQSNEKLFF. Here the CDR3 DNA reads TGCGCCAGCAGCCAAGAGACCCGTGGACAGTCAAATGAAAAACTGTTTTTT.

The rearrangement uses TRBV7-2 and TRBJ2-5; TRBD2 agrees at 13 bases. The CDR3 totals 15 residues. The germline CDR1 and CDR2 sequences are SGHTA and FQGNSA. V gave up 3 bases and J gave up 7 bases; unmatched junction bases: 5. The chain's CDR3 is CASSFLLAGGRTQYF. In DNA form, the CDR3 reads TGTGCCAGCAGCTTTCTACTAGCGGGGGGGCGGACCCAGTACTTC.